The rows below give T cell receptor beta chains drawn from one sample of a study of beta chain features in type 1 diabetes. Libraries were prepared by immunoSEQ multiplex PCR; TCRdb keeps only in-frame clonotypes and omits some of them. The data hold 630,000 or so clones, with about 14% observed a single time. Sequencing was performed on naive CD4+ T cells from blood. The receptors were sampled from a man aged 18 to 35 with type 1 diabetes. CDR3s include the opening cysteine and the closing phenylalanine or tryptophan. A D gene is named only where the DNA matches it firmly. Size is stated for part of the rows, as once, few or many counts, or as a class when the clone is expanded.

j_call,v_call,d_call,clone_size,cdr3_nt,cdr3_aa
TRBJ2-6,TRBV29-1,NA,NA,TGCAGCGTTGATACGGTTGGGCGGGGCCGGGCTGGGGCCAACGTCCTGACTTTC,CSVDTVGRGRAGANVLTF
TRBJ2-2,TRBV2,NA,few,TGTGCCAGCTCTCAGGTGGTAGACACCGGGGAGCTGTTTTTT,CASSQVVDTGELFF
TRBJ2-7,TRBV7-9,NA,few,TGTGCCAGCAGCACAGTTAGGGTCGAGCAGTACTTC,CASSTVRVEQYF
TRBJ1-2,TRBV4-1,NA,NA,NA,CASSQDFGGGSSF
TRBJ1-2,TRBV28,TRBD1,few,TGTGCCAGCAGCCAGACAGGGCCTAACTATGGCTACACCTTC,CASSQTGPNYGYTF
TRBJ2-1,TRBV2,TRBD1,few,TGTGCCAGCAGGCCCGACAGGGGATTTTACAATGAGCAGTTCTTC,CASRPDRGFYNEQFF
TRBJ1-1,TRBV6-1,NA,NA,TGTGCCAGCAGTGAAGTAGTCCGTGACACTGAAGCTTTCTTT,CASSEVVRDTEAFF
TRBJ2-3,TRBV18,TRBD2,NA,TGTGCCAGCTCACCAGCGGGAGGACGCACAGATACGCAGTATTTT,CASSPAGGRTDTQYF
TRBJ1-4,TRBV6-6,NA,NA,TGTGCCAGCAGTTATCGAAAAGATGAAAAACTGTTTTTT,CASSYRKDEKLFF
TRBJ2-7,TRBV14,TRBD2,NA,TGTGCCAGCAGCCAAGGATCGGGGGGGCGTTACGAGCAGTACTTC,CASSQGSGGRYEQYF
TRBJ2-3,TRBV28,TRBD2,few,TGTGCCAGCTCTGGCGGGGGTATAGATACGCAGTATTTT,CASSGGGIDTQYF
TRBJ2-3,TRBV9,TRBD2,few,TGTGCCAGCAGCGTAGTAGCGGGGGGGCAAACAGATACGCAGTATTTT,CASSVVAGGQTDTQYF
TRBJ2-5,TRBV5-8,NA,NA,TGTGCCAGCCGTTACCAGCTGACCCAAGAGACCCAGTACTTC,CASRYQLTQETQYF
TRBJ2-5,TRBV7-9,NA,few,TGTGCCAGCAGCTTCGGGTTTGAGACCCAGTACTTC,CASSFGFETQYF
TRBJ2-3,TRBV28,TRBD2,few,TGTGCCAGCAGTTTCCGCGGGGGGGATACGCAGTATTTT,CASSFRGGDTQYF
TRBJ2-7,TRBV12-5,TRBD1,few,TGTGCTAGTGTTAACCTACCCGGACAGGGGGCCTACGAGCAGTACTTC,CASVNLPGQGAYEQYF
TRBJ2-3,TRBV9,TRBD2,NA,TGTGCCAGCAGCCCTGGACTAGCGTACCTCACAGATACGCAGTATTTT,CASSPGLAYLTDTQYF
TRBJ2-1,TRBV30,NA,few,TGTGCCTGGAGATCAGGGAGCTCCTACAATGAGCAGTTCTTC,CAWRSGSSYNEQFF
TRBJ1-1,TRBV5-6,NA,few,TGTGCCAGCAGCTTGAGACTTCTGAACACTGAAGCTTTCTTT,CASSLRLLNTEAFF
TRBJ2-5,TRBV18,NA,NA,TGTGCCAGCTCACCAACGGGGGCAGGGGAGACCCAGTACTTC,CASSPTGAGETQYF
TRBJ1-1,TRBV30,NA,few,TGTGCCTGGAGTGTACCACAGGGTCTAAAAGCTTTCTTT,CAWSVPQGLKAFF
TRBJ1-3,TRBV4-2,NA,NA,TGTGCCAGCAGCCCCCGCCCGGCCACCATATATTTT,CASSPRPATIYF
TRBJ2-1,TRBV25-1,NA,NA,TGTGCCAGCAGGAGCTCCTACAATGAGCAGTTCTTC,CASRSSYNEQFF
TRBJ2-7,TRBV15,TRBD2,NA,TGTGCCACCAGCAGAGGGGGCCGACTAGCGGGAGCGTACGAGCAGTACTTC,CATSRGGRLAGAYEQYF
TRBJ2-1,TRBV4-2,TRBD2,few,TGTGCCAGCAGCCAGGAACTAGCGGTAACCTACAATGAGCAGTTCTTC,CASSQELAVTYNEQFF
TRBJ2-7,TRBV6-5,NA,NA,TGTGCCAGCAGTTACTCCGTCCAGTCCTACGAGCAGTACTTC,CASSYSVQSYEQYF
TRBJ1-1,TRBV19,NA,NA,TGTGCCAGTAGTATAGATCTCTGGCAGCGGGGAGCTTTCTTT,CASSIDLWQRGAFF
TRBJ2-6,TRBV9,TRBD1,few,TGTGCCAGCAGCTCACAGGGGGCTGGGGCCAACGTCCTGACTTTC,CASSSQGAGANVLTF
TRBJ2-1,TRBV10-3,TRBD1,few,TGTGCCATTAACTCCGGGACAGGGGGTAATGAGCAGTTCTTC,CAINSGTGGNEQFF
TRBJ2-6,TRBV6-5,NA,few,TGTGCCAGCAGGTCCTCTGGGGCCAACGTCCTGACTTTC,CASRSSGANVLTF
TRBJ2-3,TRBV6-5,NA,NA,TGTGCCAGCAGTTATGCGGGAAATACGCAGTATTTT,CASSYAGNTQYF
TRBJ2-3,TRBV5-4,NA,NA,TGTGCCAGCAGCCCGGAGGCCACAGATACGCAGTATTTT,CASSPEATDTQYF
TRBJ1-2,TRBV18,TRBD1,NA,TGTGCCAGCTCACGCGACAGGGCAAGCGGCTACACCTTC,CASSRDRASGYTF
TRBJ1-5,TRBV30,NA,few,TGTGCCTGGAGTAGTCACCCGGACCAGCCCCAGCATTTT,CAWSSHPDQPQHF
TRBJ1-5,TRBV30,NA,NA,TGTGCCTGGAGTGTACAAGGTTTGGGGCCCCAGCATTTT,CAWSVQGLGPQHF
TRBJ2-2,TRBV29-1,NA,NA,TGCAGCGTACGCCCCCTGCTCGCCGGGGAGCTGTTTTTT,CSVRPLLAGELFF
TRBJ2-2,TRBV10-2,NA,few,TGCGCCAGCAGGACAGGGAACACCGGGGAGCTGTTTTTT,CASRTGNTGELFF
TRBJ2-7,TRBV5-6,NA,few,TGTGCCAGCAGGCGGGGACAGCCCCGTTCCTACTACGAGCAGTACTTC,CASRRGQPRSYYEQYF